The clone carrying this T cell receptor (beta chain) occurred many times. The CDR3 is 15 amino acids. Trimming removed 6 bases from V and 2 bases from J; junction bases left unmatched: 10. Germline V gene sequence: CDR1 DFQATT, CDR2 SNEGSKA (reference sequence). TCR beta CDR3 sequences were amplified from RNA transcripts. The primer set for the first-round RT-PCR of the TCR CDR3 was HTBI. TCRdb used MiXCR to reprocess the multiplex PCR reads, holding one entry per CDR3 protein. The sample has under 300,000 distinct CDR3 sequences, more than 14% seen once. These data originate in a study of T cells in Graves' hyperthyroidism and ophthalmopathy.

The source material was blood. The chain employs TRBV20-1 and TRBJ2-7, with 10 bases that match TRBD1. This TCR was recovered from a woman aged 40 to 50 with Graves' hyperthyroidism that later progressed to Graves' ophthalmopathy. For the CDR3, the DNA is TGCAGTGCGCCCGGGACAGGGGAGTCCCCCTACGAGCAGTACTTC. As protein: CSAPGTGESPYEQYF.